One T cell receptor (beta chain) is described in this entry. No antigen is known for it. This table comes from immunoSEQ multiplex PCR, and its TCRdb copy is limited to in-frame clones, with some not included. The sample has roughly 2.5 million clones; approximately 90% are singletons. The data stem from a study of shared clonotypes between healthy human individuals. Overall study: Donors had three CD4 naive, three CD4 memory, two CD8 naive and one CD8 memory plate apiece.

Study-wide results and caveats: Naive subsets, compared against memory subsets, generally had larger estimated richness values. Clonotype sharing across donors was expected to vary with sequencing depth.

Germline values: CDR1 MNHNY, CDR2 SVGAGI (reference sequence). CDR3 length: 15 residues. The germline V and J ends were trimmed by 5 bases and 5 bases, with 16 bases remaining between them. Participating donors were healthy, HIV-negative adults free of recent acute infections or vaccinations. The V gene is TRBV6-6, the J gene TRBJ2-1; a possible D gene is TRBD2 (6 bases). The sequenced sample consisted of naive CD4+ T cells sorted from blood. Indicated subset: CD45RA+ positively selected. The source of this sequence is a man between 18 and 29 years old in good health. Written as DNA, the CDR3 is TGTGCCAGCAGTCCCGGTGGGGGGAGGAACAATGAGCAGTTCTTC. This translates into CASSPGGGRNNEQFF.